This T cell receptor (beta chain) was documented in a study of T cell responses to AZD1222 COVID-19 vaccine. Findings and caveats of the study: After the peak T cell response, and only then, were repertoires sampled. Nearly half of spike-specific TCRs reportedly go after variant regions that carry no mutations.

About this clone itself: What it binds is not known.

Germline loops: CDR1 SEHNR, CDR2 FQNEAQ (reference sequence). The CDR3 length is 16 residues. Unmatched junction bases numbered 12, after V lost 5 bases and J lost 3 bases. The assay was immunoSEQ multiplex PCR, and TCRdb's table has in-frame clones only and misses some. In the table there are about 190,000 clones, approximately 92% of which are singletons. The receptor was derived from an adult in good health. The source material was peripheral blood, sampled on day 0 of AZD1222 vaccination. The V and J genes are TRBV7-9 and TRBJ2-5, with TRBD1 identical over 7 bases. The CDR3 sequence is CASSSRDSQPKETQYF. For the CDR3, the DNA is TGTGCCAGCAGCAGCCGGGACAGCCAACCAAAAGAGACCCAGTACTTC. Looking up the rest from reference TRBV7-9 and TRBJ2-5 gives the full variable domain: DTGVSQNPRHKITKRGQNVTFRCDPISEHNRLYWYRQTLGQGPEFLTYFQNEAQLEKSRLLSDRFSAERPKGSFSTLEIQRTEQGDSAMYLCASSSRDSQPKETQYFGPGTRLLVL.